The next 5 T cell receptor beta chains were all read from a single sample in a study of T cells expressing NK-cell markers. TCRdb reworked the 5' RACE reads into one entry per CDR3 protein, no DNA. This sample's table reports some 500,000 distinct CDR3 sequences. Sequenced sample: blood T cells: a sorted CD56 or NKG2C T cell subset, CD4+ or CD8+ T cells, or bulk PBMC T cells (not recorded which). These receptors came from a woman in her forties or fifties in good health.

The rearrangement links TRBV12-3 or TRBV12-4 to TRBJ2-1. This CDR3 is built from 14 residues. CDR3 loop: CASSFPRQHNEQFF.

The chain is built from TRBV5-6 and TRBJ2-1. The germline V gene has CDR1 SGHDT and CDR2 YYEEEE. The CDR3 has 13 amino acids. CDR3 in amino acids: CASSFRVDNEQFF.

The chain combines TRBV6-1 with TRBJ2-2; TCRdb proposes TRBD1, but this gene call is untestable without DNA. The CDR3 has 17 amino acids. CDR1 is MNHNS, CDR2 SASEGT, per germline. The CDR3 sequence is CASISPGAGIDTGELFF.

The chain has TRBV2 and TRBJ2-3; TCRdb's D gene call, TRBD1, goes unchecked for lack of DNA. This CDR3 region has 14 residues. Per the germline V gene, CDR1 is SNHLY and CDR2 is FYNNEI. Here the CDR3 reads CASIEDRFTDTQYF.

The V gene is TRBV20-1, the J gene TRBJ2-2. There are 13 residues in the CDR3. CDR1 is DFQATT and CDR2 is SNEGSKA in the germline V gene (reference sequence). The CDR3 spells CSAPELLLGELFF.